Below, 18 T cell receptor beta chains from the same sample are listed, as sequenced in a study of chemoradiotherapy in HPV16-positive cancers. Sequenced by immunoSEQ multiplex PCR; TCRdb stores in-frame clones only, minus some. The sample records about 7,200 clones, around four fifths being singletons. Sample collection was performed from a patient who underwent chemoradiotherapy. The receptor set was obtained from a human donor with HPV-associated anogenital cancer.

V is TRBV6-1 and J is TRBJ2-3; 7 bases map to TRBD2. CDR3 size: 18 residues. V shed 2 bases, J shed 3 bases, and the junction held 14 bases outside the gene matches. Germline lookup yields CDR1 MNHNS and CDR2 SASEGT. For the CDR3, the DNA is TGTGCCAGCAGTGAAAGCGGCGGGGGATCACCGAGGACAGATACGCAGTATTTT. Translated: CASSESGGGSPRTDTQYF.

CDR3 nucleotide sequence: TGTGCCAGCAGCTTGCAACCGGGACAGGGTAAAGAGACCCAGTACTTC. Translation gives CASSLQPGQGKETQYF. The J gene is TRBJ2-5, the V gene TRBV7-8; 9 nucleotides agree with TRBD1. The V segment lost 3 bases and the J segment 3 bases; nucleotides outside the gene matches: 8. CDR1 and CDR2 (germline): SGHVS, FQNEAQ. The CDR3 spans 16 residues.

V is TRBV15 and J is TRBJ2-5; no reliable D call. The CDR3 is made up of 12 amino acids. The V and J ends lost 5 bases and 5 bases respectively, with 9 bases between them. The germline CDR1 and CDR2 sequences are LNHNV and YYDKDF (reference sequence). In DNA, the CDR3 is TGTGCCACCAGCCCTCTCCGGGAGACCCAGTACTTC. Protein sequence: CATSPLRETQYF.

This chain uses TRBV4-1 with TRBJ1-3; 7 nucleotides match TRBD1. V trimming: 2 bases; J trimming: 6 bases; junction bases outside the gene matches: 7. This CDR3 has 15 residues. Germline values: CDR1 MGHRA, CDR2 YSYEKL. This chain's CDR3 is CASSQLHRGVNTIYF. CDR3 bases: TGCGCCAGCAGCCAACTCCACAGGGGAGTAAACACCATATATTTT.

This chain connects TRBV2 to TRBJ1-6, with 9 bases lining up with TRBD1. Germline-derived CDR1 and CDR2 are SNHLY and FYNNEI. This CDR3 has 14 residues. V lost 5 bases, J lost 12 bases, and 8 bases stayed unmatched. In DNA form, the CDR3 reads TGTGCCAGCAGTTCGGACAGGGGCGCGGAACCCCTCCACTTT. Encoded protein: CASSSDRGAEPLHF.

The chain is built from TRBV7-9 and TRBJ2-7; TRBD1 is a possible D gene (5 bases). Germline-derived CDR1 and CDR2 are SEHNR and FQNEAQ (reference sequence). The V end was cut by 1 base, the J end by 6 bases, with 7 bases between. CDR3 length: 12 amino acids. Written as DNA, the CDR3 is TGTGCCAGCAGCTTAGAAAGGGGCGAGCAGTACTTC. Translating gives CASSLERGEQYF.

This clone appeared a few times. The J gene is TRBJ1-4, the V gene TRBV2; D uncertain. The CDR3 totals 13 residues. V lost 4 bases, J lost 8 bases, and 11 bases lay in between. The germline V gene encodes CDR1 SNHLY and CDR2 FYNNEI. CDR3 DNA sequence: TGTGCCAGCAGTGTACCCGAGTGGGAAAAACTGTTTTTT. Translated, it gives CASSVPEWEKLFF.

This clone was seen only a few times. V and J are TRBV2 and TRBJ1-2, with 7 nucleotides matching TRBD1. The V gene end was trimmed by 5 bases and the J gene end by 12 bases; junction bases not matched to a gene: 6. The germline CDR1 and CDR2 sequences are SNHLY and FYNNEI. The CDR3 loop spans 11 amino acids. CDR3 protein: CASSKGQVHTF. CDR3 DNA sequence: TGTGCCAGCAGTAAAGGACAGGTCCACACCTTC.

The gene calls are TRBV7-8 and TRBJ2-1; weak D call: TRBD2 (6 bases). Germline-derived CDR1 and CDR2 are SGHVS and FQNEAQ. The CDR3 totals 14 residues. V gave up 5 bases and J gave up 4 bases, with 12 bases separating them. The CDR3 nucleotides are TGTGCCAGCAGCATAAGCGGGCTTTACAATGAGCAGTTCTTC. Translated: CASSISGLYNEQFF.

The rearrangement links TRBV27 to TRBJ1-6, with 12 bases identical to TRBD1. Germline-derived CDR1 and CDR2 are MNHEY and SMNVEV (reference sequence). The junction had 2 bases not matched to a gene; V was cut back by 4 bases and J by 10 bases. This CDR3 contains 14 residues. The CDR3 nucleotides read TGTGCCAGCAGTTGGGGACAGGGGGCCTCACCCCTCCACTTT. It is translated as CASSWGQGASPLHF.

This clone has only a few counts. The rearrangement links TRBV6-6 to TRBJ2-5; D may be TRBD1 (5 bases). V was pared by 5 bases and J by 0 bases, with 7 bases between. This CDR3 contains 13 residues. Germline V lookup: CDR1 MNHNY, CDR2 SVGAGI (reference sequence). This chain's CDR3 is CASSRQYQETQYF. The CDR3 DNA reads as TGTGCCAGCAGTCGACAGTACCAAGAGACCCAGTACTTC.

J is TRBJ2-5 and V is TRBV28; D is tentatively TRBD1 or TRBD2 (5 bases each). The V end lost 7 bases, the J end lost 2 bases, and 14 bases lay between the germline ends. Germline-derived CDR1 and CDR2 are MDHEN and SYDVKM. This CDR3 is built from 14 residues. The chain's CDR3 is CASNRQWRQETQYF. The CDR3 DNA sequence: TGTGCCAGCAATAGACAGTGGAGGCAAGAGACCCAGTACTTC.

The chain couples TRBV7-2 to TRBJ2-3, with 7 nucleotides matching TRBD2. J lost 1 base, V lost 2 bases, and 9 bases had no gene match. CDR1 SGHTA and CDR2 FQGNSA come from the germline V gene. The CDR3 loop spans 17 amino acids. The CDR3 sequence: CASSLILTAGGTDTQYF. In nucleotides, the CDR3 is TGTGCCAGCAGCTTAATCCTCACGGCGGGGGGCACAGATACGCAGTATTTT.

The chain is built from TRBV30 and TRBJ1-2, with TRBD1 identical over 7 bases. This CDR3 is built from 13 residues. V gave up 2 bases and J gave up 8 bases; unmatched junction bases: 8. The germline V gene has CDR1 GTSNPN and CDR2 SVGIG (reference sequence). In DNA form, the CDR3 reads TGTGCCTGGAGTCCCCAGGGGGGCAGGGGCTACACCTTC. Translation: CAWSPQGGRGYTF.

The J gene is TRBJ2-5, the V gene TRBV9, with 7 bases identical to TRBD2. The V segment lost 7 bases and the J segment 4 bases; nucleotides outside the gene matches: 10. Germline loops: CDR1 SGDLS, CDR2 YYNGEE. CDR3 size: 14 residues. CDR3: CASGGGASAETQYF. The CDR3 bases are TGTGCCAGCGGGGGAGGGGCTAGCGCAGAGACCCAGTACTTC.

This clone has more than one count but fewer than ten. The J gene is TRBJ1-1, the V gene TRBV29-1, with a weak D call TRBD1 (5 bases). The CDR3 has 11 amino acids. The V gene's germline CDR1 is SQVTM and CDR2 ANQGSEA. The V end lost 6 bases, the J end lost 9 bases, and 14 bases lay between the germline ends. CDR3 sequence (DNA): TGCAGCGTCGTCCCAGGGTCTCAAGCTTTCTTT. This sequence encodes CSVVPGSQAFF.

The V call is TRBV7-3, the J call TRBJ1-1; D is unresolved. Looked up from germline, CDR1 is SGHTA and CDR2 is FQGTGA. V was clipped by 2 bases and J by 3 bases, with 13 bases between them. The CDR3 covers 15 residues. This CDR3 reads CASSLVGSGDTEAFF. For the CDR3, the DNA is TGTGCCAGCAGCTTAGTCGGGAGCGGGGACACTGAAGCTTTCTTT.

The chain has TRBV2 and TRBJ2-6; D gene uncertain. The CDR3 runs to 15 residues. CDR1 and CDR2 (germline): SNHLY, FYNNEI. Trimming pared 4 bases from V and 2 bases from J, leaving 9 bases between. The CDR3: CASSVPGAGANVLTF. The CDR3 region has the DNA TGTGCCAGCAGTGTCCCGGGCGCTGGGGCCAACGTCCTGACTTTC.